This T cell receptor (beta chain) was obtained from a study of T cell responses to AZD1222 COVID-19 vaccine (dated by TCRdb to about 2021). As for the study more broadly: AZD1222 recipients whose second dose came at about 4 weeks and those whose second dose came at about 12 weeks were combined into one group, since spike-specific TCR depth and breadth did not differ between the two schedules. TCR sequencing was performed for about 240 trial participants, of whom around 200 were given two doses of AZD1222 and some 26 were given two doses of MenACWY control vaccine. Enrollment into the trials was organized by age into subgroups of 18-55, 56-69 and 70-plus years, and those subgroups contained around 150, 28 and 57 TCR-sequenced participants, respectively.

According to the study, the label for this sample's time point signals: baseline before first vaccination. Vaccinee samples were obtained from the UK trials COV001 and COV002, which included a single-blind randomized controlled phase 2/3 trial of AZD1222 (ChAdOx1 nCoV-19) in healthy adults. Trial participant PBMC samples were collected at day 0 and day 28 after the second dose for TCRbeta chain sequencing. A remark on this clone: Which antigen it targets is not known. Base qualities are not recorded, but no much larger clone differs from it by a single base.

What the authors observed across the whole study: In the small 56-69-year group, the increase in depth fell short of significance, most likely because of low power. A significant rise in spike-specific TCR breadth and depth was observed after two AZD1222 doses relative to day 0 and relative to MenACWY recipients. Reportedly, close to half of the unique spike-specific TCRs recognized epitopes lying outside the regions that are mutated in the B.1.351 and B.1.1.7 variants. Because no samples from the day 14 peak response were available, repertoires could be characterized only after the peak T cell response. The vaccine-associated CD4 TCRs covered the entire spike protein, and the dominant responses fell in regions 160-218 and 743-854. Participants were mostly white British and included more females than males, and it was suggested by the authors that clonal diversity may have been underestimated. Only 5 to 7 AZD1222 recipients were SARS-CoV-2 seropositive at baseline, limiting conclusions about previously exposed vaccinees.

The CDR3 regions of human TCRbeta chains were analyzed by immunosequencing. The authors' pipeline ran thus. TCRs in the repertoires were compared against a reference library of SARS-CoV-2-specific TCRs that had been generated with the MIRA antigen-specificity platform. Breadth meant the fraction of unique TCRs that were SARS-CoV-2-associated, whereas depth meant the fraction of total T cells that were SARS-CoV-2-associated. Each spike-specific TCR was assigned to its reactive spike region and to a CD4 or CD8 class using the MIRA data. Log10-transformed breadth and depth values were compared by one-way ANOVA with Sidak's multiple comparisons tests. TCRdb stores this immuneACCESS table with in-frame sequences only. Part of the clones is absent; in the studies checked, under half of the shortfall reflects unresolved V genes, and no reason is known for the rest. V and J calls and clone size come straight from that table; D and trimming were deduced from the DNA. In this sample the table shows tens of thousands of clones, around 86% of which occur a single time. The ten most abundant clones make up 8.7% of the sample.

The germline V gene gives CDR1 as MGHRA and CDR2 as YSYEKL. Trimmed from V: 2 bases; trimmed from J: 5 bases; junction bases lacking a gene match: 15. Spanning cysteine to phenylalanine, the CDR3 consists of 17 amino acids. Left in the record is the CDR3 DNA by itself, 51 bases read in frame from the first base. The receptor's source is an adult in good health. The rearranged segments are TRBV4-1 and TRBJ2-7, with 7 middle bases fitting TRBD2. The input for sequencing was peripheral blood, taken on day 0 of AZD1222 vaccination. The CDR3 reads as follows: CASSQPVGAGVGDEQYF. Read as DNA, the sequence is TGCGCCAGCAGCCAACCTGTGGGCGCGGGAGTAGGGGACGAGCAGTACTTC.